This T cell receptor (beta chain) was sequenced for a study of CXCR3-negative and CXCR3-positive naive CD8 T cells. Study-wide results and limits: Sequencing showed both naive subsets with comparably high diversity, and memory CD8+ cells much lower. Fresh PBMCs served for most assays, and CXCR3 expression fell partially after cryopreservation.

The CDR3 totals 15 residues. Germline CDR1 and CDR2: MNHEY and SMNVEV (reference sequence). As for this clonotype: Its antigen is currently unknown.

TRB cDNA libraries were made by UMI-labeled 5' RACE. Each CDR3 protein gets one entry in TCRdb, which reprocessed the 5' RACE reads and gives no DNA. The listing contains some 67,000 distinct CDR3 sequences. The source material was naive CXCR3- CD8+ T cells from blood. Noted subset: CD45RO-CCR7+CD27+CD95- naive CD8+ T cells lacking CXCR3 (TNR3-). The TCR originated in a human donor in good health. Some clones in this sample may be carry-over from other donors' samples. V usage is TRBV27 and J usage is TRBJ2-6; checking the TCRdb D call of TRBD1 is not possible without DNA. CDR3 sequence reads: CASSPGYSGANVLTF.